This T cell receptor (beta chain) was recorded in a study of technical replicates of blood from several donors. Germline V lookup: CDR1 LNHNV, CDR2 YYDKDF (reference sequence). The junction had 17 bases not matched to a gene; V was cut back by 4 bases and J by 5 bases. There are 19 residues in the CDR3. Method: immunoSEQ multiplex PCR; TCRdb's copy keeps in-frame clones and lacks some. The sample records 95,000 to 100,000 clones, roughly 95% being singletons. This receptor was taken from a human donor in good health. The specimen sequenced was T cells isolated from PBMCs. This rearrangement joins TRBV15 to TRBJ2-1, with 10 bases that match TRBD1. This CDR3 is CATSTRTGGSGRYDNEQFF. The CDR3, as DNA: TGTGCCACCAGCACCCGGACAGGGGGATCGGGGAGGTACGACAATGAGCAGTTCTTC.